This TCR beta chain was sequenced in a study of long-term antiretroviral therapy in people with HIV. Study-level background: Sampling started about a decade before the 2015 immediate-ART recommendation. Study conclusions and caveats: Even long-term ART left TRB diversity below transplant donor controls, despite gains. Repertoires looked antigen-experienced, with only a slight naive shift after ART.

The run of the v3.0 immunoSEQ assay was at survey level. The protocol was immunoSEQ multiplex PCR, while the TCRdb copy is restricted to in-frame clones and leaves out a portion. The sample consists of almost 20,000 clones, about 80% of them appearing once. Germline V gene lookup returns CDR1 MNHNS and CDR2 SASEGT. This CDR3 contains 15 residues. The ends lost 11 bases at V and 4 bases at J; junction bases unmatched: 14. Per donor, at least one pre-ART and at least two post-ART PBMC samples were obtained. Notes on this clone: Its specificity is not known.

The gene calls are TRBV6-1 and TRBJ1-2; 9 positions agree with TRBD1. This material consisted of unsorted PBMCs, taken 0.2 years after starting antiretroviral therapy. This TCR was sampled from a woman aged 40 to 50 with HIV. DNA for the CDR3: TGTGCCTGCCGGGACAGGGCTATAACCGCCTATGGCTACACCTTC. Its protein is CACRDRAITAYGYTF.